One sample yielded the 16 T cell receptor beta chains listed below, sequenced in a study of T cell responses to AZD1222 COVID-19 vaccine. Generated by immunoSEQ multiplex PCR, the TCRdb table keeps only in-frame clones and is missing some. The sample yields about 200,000 clones, around 94% seen once. The sample in question was peripheral blood, obtained 28 days after the second dose of the MenACWY control vaccine. These receptor sequences come from an adult who received the MenACWY meningococcal vaccine as a control.

This sequence joins TRBV7-2 and TRBJ2-7; D may be TRBD2 (6 bases). V lost 3 bases, J lost 0 bases, and 6 bases lay in between. Germline values: CDR1 SGHTA, CDR2 FQGNSA. The CDR3 sequence is 13 residues long. CDR3 nucleotide sequence: TGTGCCAGCAGCTTGCGGGGCTCCTACGAGCAGTACTTC. The encoded protein is CASSLRGSYEQYF.

The rearrangement joins TRBV11-3 to TRBJ2-3; D is unresolved. The V end was cut by 4 bases, the J end by 5 bases, with 7 bases between. The germline CDR1 and CDR2 sequences are SGHNT and YENEEA. CDR3 size: 12 residues. Here the CDR3 reads CASSSAGDTQYF. For the CDR3, the DNA is TGTGCCAGCAGCTCCGCTGGAGATACGCAGTATTTT.

This chain links TRBV25-1 with TRBJ1-2; 7 bases fit TRBD1. The trim removed 5 bases at V and 2 bases at J, leaving 8 bases unmatched. CDR1 and CDR2 from the germline V gene are MGHDK and SYGVNS. CDR3 size: 15 residues. The CDR3, as DNA: TGTGCCAGCAGTTCACGACAGGGCTTCAACTATGGCTACACCTTC. Translating gives CASSSRQGFNYGYTF.

The chain employs TRBV14 and TRBJ1-3, with D unclear. V lost 1 base and J lost 8, with 15 bases in between. CDR1 is SGHDN and CDR2 is FVKESK in the germline V gene. This CDR3 region has 15 residues. Here the CDR3 reads CASSQGGASGDTIYF. CDR3 bases: TGTGCCAGCAGCCAAGGAGGCGCCTCCGGGGACACCATATATTTT.

The V gene is TRBV30, the J gene TRBJ1-6; D is ambiguous. The germline V gene has CDR1 GTSNPN and CDR2 SVGIG (reference sequence). V lost 4 bases and J 5 bases, leaving 21 bases between the germline ends. The CDR3 runs to 17 residues. The DNA for the CDR3 is TGTGCCTGGAATCCGGGCGTGAGGTGGGGAGATAATTCACCCCTCCACTTT. Residues: CAWNPGVRWGDNSPLHF. Based on the CDR3 plus reference TRBV30 and TRBJ1-6, the full variable domain is SQTIHQWPATLVQPVGSPLSLECTVEGTSNPNLYWYRQAAGRGLQLLFYSVGIGQISSEVPQNLSASRPQDRQFILSSKKLLLSDSGFYLCAWNPGVRWGDNSPLHFGNGTRLTVT.

This clone was seen more than once but under ten times. The chain couples TRBV11-3 to TRBJ2-3; D is uncertain. Germline-derived CDR1 and CDR2 are SGHNT and YENEEA. Trimming stripped 9 bases from V and 0 bases from J, with 13 bases between. CDR3 length: 14 amino acids. CDR3 sequence (DNA): TGTGCCAGTTCACGGGCCCGTAGCACAGATACGCAGTATTTT. Protein: CASSRARSTDTQYF. The whole variable domain, filled in from reference TRBV11-3 and TRBJ2-3, reads EAGVVQSPRYKIIEKKQPVAFWCNPISGHNTLYWYLQNLGQGPELLIRYENEEAVDDSQLPKDRFSAERLKGVDSTLKIQPAELGDSAVYLCASSRARSTDTQYFGPGTRLTVL.

The rearrangement joins TRBV19 to TRBJ2-4, with no clear D. CDR3 length: 13 amino acids. V lost 1 base, J lost 7 bases, and 8 bases lay in between. CDR1 and CDR2 from the germline V gene are LNHDA and SQIVND (reference sequence). The CDR3 coding sequence is TGTGCCAGTAGTATAGCCCAGAGGAACATTCAGTACTTC. Residues: CASSIAQRNIQYF. The entire variable domain, with the rest obtained from reference TRBV19 and TRBJ2-4, is as follows: DGGITQSPKYLFRKEGQNVTLSCEQNLNHDAMYWYRQDPGQGLRLIYYSQIVNDFQKGDIAEGYSVSREKKESFPLTVTSAQKNPTAFYLCASSIAQRNIQYFGAGTRLSVL.

The chain links TRBV27 to TRBJ2-5; D is uncertain. The CDR3 sequence is 14 residues long. Trimming cost V 5 bases and J 0 bases, with 10 bases left between them. Germline V gene data show CDR1 as MNHEY and CDR2 as SMNVEV (reference sequence). The CDR3 loop is CASSPRVYQETQYF. Here the CDR3 DNA reads TGTGCCAGCAGTCCGCGAGTGTACCAAGAGACCCAGTACTTC.

The chain links TRBV11-1 to TRBJ1-5, with D hard to call. The CDR3 has 13 amino acids. Germline loops: CDR1 SGHAT, CDR2 FQDESV (reference sequence). Between the trimmed V and J ends, which lost 1 base and 1 base, there was a span of 2 bases. The CDR3 coding sequence is TGTGCCAGCAGCTTAGGAAGCAATCAGCCCCAGCATTTT. As protein: CASSLGSNQPQHF. Drawing the rest from reference TRBV11-1 and TRBJ1-5, the complete variable domain is EAEVAQSPRYKITEKSQAVAFWCDPISGHATLYWYRQILGQGPELLVQFQDESVVDDSQLPKDRFSAERLKGVDSTLKIQPAELGDSAMYLCASSLGSNQPQHFGDGTRLSIL.

The chain recombines TRBV11-3 with TRBJ2-3; D is unclear. The germline gives CDR1 SGHNT, CDR2 YENEEA. With 0 bases removed from V and 3 bases from J, the gap between germline ends came to 4 bases. There are 13 residues in the CDR3. CDR3 coding DNA: TGTGCCAGCAGCTTAGACCGTACAGATACGCAGTATTTT. Its translation: CASSLDRTDTQYF.

This chain uses TRBV3-1 (or the pseudogene TRBV3-2) with TRBJ1-2; TRBD1 aligns across 8 bases. This CDR3 is 13 amino acids long. Germline lookup yields CDR1 LGHDT and CDR2 YNNKEL (reference sequence). Trimming took 2 bases from V and 8 from J; bases not matched to a gene: 4. The CDR3 sequence is CASSQLTGDGYTF. CDR3 bases: TGTGCCAGCAGCCAACTGACAGGGGACGGCTACACCTTC.

The chain is built from TRBV7-2 and TRBJ2-7; D is ambiguous. V gave up 3 bases and J gave up 1 base, with 13 bases separating them. The CDR3 loop spans 15 amino acids. Germline V gene sequence: CDR1 SGHTA, CDR2 FQGNSA. Here the CDR3 reads CASSFTVSISYEQYF. The CDR3 DNA follows: TGTGCCAGCAGCTTTACGGTGTCGATTTCCTACGAGCAGTACTTC.

The rearrangement joins TRBV7-2 to TRBJ2-7; 13 bases agree with TRBD2. CDR1 is SGHTA, CDR2 FQGNSA, per germline. The J segment lost 1 base and the V segment lost 6 bases, leaving 3 bases of the junction unmatched. There are 15 residues in the CDR3. Written as DNA, the CDR3 is TGTGCCAGCAGTATGGGACTAGCGGGGTCCTACGAGCAGTACTTC. Translation gives CASSMGLAGSYEQYF.

The chain combines TRBV19 with TRBJ2-1; 14 bases map to TRBD2. V lost 6 bases and J lost 6; bases outside the gene matches: 4. The CDR3 consists of 15 residues. Germline CDR1 reads LNHDA; CDR2 reads SQIVND (reference sequence). CDR3 sequence (DNA): TGTGCCAGTAGGCTAGGACTAGCGGGGGGCAATGAGCAGTTCTTC. This sequence encodes CASRLGLAGGNEQFF.

The chain is built from TRBV14 and TRBJ1-1, with a weak D call TRBD1 (5 bases). Germline loops: CDR1 SGHDN, CDR2 FVKESK. The CDR3 spans 14 residues. V was pared by 2 bases and J by 11 bases, with 18 bases between. The DNA for the CDR3 is TGTGCCAGCAGCCAACGACACTTTCGTTCAGGGGCTTTCTTT. Translation gives CASSQRHFRSGAFF.

Here the CDR3 DNA reads TGTGCCAGCCTCCTTTCCAGCGGGAACCCCCATGAGCAGTTCTTC. It specifies CASLLSSGNPHEQFF. The chain recombines TRBV6-5 with TRBJ2-1, with 7 bases matching TRBD2. The CDR3 extends over 15 amino acids. The ends lost 8 bases at V and 8 bases at J; junction bases unmatched: 15. Germline loops: CDR1 MNHEY, CDR2 SVGAGI.